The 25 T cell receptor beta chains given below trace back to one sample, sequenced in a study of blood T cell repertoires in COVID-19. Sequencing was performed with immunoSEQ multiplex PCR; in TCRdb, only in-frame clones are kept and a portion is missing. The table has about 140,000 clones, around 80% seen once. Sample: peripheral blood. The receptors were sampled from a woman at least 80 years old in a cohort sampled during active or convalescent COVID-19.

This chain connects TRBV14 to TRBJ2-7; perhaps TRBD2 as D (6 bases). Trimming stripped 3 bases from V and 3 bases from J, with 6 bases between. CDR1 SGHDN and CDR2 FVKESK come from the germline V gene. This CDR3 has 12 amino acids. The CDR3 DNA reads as TGTGCCAGCAGCCAGGGACTCTACGAGCAGTACGTC. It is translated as CASSQGLYEQYV.

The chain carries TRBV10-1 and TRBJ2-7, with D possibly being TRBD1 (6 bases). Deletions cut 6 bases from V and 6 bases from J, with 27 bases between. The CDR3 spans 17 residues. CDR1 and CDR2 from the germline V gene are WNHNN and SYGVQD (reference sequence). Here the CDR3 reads CASRGLDRSYYGCEQYV. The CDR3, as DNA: TGCGCCAGCAGAGGATTAGACAGGTCCTACTATGGTTGCGAGCAGTACGTC.

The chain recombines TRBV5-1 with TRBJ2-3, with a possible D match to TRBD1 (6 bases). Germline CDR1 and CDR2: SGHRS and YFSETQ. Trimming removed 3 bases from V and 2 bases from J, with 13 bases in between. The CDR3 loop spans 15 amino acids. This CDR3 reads CASSYRDTSTDTQYF. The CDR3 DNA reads TGCGCCAGCAGCTACCGGGACACCTCCACAGATACGCAGTATTTT.

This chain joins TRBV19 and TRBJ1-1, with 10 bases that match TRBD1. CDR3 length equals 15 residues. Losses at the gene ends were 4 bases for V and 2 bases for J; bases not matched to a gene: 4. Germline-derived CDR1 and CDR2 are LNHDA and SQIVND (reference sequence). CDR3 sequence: CASSTRQGANTEAFF. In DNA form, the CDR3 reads TGTGCCAGTAGTACCCGACAGGGGGCAAACACTGAAGCTTTCTTT.

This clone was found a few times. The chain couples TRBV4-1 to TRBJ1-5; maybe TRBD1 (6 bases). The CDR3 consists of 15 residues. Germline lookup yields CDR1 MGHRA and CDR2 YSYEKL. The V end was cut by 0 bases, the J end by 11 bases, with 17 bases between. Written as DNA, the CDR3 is TGCGCCAGCAGCCAAGATGTTACGCGGAAGGGGGCCCAGCATTTT. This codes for CASSQDVTRKGAQHF.

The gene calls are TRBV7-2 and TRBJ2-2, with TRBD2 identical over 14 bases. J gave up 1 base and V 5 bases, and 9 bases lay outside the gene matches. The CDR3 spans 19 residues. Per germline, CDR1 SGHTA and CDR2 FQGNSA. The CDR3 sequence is CASSPARTSGGMNTGELFF. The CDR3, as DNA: TGTGCCAGCAGCCCAGCCCGGACTAGCGGGGGGATGAACACCGGGGAGCTGTTTTTT.

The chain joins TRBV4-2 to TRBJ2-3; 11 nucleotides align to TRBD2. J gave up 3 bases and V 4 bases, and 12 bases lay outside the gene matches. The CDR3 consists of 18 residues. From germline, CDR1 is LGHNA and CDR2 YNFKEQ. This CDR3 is CASSPRGVAGGKTDTQYF. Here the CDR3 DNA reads TGTGCCAGCAGCCCCAGGGGGGTAGCGGGGGGGAAGACAGATACGCAGTATTTT.

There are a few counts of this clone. DNA of the CDR3: TGTGCCAGCAGTTTATCGGTCCCGACAGGGGAAGGGACTGAAGCTTTCTTT. Amino acid sequence: CASSLSVPTGEGTEAFF. The genes are TRBV27 and TRBJ1-1; TRBD1 aligns across 8 bases. CDR1 and CDR2 from the germline V gene are MNHEY and SMNVEV (reference sequence). This CDR3 has 17 amino acids. The V segment lost 0 bases and the J segment 5 bases; nucleotides outside the gene matches: 11.

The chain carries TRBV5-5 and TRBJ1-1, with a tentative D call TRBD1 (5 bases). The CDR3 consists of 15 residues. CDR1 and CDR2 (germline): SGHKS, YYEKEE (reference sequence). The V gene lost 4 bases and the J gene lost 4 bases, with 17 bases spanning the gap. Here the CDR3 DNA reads TGTGCCAGCAGCGGGGGGAGGGACTGGGGCACTGAAGCTTTCTTT. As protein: CASSGGRDWGTEAFF.

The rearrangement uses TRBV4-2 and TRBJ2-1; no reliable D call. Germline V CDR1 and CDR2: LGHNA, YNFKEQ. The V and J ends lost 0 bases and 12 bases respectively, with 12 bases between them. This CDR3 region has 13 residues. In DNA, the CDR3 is TGTGCCAGCAGCCAAGACCGCTCACATGGGCAGTTCTTC. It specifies CASSQDRSHGQFF.

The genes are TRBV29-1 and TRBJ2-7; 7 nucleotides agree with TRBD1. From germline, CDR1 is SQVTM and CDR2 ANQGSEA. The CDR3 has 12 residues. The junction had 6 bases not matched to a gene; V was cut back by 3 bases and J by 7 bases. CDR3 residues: CSVDLQGQEQYF. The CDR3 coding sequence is TGCAGCGTTGATCTACAGGGGCAAGAGCAGTACTTC.

The CDR3: CASSSDRGREQYV. CDR3 DNA: TGTGCCAGCAGCTCAGACAGGGGGCGGGAGCAGTACGTC. This chain connects TRBV7-8 to TRBJ2-7; TRBD1 matches at 10 bases. There are 13 residues in the CDR3. Per the germline V gene, CDR1 is SGHVS and CDR2 is FQNEAQ. Germline trimming cut 4 bases from V and 7 bases from J; bases unmatched to any gene: 4.

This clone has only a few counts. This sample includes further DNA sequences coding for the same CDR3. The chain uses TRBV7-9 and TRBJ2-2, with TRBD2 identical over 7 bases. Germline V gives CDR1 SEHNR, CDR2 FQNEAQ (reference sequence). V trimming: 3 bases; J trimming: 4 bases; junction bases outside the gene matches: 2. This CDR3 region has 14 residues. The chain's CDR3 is CASSLGTITGELFF. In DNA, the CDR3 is TGTGCCAGCAGCTTGGGGACTATCACCGGGGAGCTGTTTTTT.

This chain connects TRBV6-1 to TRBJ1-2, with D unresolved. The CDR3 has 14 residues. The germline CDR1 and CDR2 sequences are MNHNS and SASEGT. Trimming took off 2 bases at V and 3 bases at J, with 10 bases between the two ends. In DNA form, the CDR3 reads TGTGCCAGCAGTGAAACTAGACTAGACTATGGCTACACCTTC. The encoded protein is CASSETRLDYGYTF.

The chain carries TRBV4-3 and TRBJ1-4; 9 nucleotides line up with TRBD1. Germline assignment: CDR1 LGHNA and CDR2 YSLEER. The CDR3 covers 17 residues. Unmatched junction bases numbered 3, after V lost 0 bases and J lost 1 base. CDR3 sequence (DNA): TGCGCCAGCAGCCAAGATAGGGGACAGGGAACTAATGAAAAACTGTTTTTT. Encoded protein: CASSQDRGQGTNEKLFF.

CDR3 amino acids: CATSEDRVDNEQFF. In DNA form, the CDR3 reads TGTGCCACCAGTGAAGACAGGGTTGACAATGAGCAGTTCTTC. The rearrangement links TRBV24-1 to TRBJ2-1; 7 nucleotides align to TRBD1. This CDR3 has 14 amino acids. Germline V gene sequence: CDR1 KGHDR, CDR2 SFDVKD. V trimming: 4 bases; J trimming: 5 bases; junction bases outside the gene matches: 4.

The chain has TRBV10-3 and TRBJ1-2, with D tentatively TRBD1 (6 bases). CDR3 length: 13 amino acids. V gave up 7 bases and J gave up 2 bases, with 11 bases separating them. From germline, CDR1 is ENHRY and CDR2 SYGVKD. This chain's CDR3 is CAITGQINYGYTF. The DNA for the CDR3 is TGTGCCATCACGGGACAAATAAACTATGGCTACACCTTC.

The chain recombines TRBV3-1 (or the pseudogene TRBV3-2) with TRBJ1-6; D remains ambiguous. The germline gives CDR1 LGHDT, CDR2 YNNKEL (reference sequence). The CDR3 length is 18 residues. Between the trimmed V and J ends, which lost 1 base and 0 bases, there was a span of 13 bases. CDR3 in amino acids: CASSQGVGITSYNSPLHF. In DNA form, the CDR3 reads TGTGCCAGCAGCCAAGGTGTCGGGATCACCTCCTATAATTCACCCCTCCACTTT.

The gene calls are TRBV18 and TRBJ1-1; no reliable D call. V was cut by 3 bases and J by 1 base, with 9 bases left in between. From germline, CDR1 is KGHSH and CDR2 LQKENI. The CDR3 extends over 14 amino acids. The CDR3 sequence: CASSPGIGNTEAFF. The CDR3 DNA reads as TGTGCCAGCTCACCCGGGATCGGGAACACTGAAGCTTTCTTT.

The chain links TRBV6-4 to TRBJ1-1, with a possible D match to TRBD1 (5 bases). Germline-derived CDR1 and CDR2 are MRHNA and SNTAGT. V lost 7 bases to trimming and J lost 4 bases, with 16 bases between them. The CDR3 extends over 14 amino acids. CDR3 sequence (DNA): TGTGCCAGCATGAAGGAACGGGGGGGCACTGAAGCTTTCTTT. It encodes CASMKERGGTEAFF.

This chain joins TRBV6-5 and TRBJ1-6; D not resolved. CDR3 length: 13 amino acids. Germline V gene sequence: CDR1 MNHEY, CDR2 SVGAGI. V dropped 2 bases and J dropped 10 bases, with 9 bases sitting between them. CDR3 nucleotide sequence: TGTGCCAGCAGTTACGGTCCTCTATCACCCCTCCACTTT. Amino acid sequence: CASSYGPLSPLHF.

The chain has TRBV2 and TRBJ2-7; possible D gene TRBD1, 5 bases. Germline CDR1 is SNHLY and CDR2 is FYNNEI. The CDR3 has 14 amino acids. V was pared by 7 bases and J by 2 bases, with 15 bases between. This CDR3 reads CASKSNRIPYEQYF. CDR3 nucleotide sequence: TGTGCCAGCAAGAGTAACAGGATCCCCTACGAGCAGTACTTC.

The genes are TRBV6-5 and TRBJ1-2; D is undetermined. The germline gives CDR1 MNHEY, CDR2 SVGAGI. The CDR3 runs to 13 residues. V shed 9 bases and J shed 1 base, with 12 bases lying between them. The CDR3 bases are TGTGCCAGTACCTACTCTATTAACTATGGCTACACCTTC. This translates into CASTYSINYGYTF.

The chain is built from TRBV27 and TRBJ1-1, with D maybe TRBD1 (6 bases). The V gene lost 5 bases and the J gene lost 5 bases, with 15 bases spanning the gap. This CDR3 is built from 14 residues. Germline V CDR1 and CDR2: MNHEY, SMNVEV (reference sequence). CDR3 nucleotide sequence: TGTGCCAGCAGTCCCCAAGGGGGGGCTACTGAAGCTTTCTTT. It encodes CASSPQGGATEAFF.

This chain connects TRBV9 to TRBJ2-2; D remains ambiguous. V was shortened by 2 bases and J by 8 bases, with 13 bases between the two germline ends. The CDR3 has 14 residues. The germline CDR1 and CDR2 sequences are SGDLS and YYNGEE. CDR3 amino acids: CASSVGPGHGELFF. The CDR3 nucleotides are TGTGCCAGCAGCGTTGGCCCAGGCCATGGGGAGCTGTTTTTT.